Following are 18 T cell receptor beta chains from one sample sequenced in a study of T cells in Graves' hyperthyroidism and ophthalmopathy. TCR beta CDR3 region amplification was performed from RNA transcripts. During a first-round RT-PCR of the TCR CDR3, the HTBI primer set was used. Each CDR3 protein gets one entry after TCRdb re-called the multiplex PCR reads with MiXCR. The sample carries 550,000 to 800,000 distinct CDR3 sequences, around 15% recorded once. The sample comprised blood. Source of these receptors: a man between 18 and 29 years old with Graves' hyperthyroidism.

The table lists this clonotype with many counts. J is TRBJ1-6 and V is TRBV12-3 or TRBV12-4; 7 nucleotides match TRBD1. The CDR3 is 16 amino acids. The V segment lost 6 bases and the J segment 4 bases; nucleotides outside the gene matches: 9. In DNA, the CDR3 is TGTGCCAGCAGCCCCGAAGGGACAGTTTATAATTCACCCCTCCACTTT. It yields the protein CASSPEGTVYNSPLHF.

This clonotype was seen at least ten times. This chain uses TRBV20-1 with TRBJ2-7, with TRBD2 matching over 10 bases. V was clipped by 5 bases and J by 4 bases; unmatched bases: 11. Germline CDR1 DFQATT, CDR2 SNEGSKA (reference sequence). The CDR3 is made up of 15 amino acids. Here the CDR3 reads CSAPRASGSWYEQYF. DNA of the CDR3: TGCAGTGCTCCGAGGGCTAGCGGGAGCTGGTACGAGCAGTACTTC.

This clonotype appeared a few times. This rearrangement joins TRBV3-1 to TRBJ1-1; no definite D call. Germline V gene data show CDR1 as LGHDT and CDR2 as YNNKEL (reference sequence). This CDR3 has 13 amino acids. V dropped 4 bases and J dropped 3 bases, with 9 bases sitting between them. The CDR3 DNA is TGTGCCAGCAGCCCCCGAAGCGACACTGAAGCTTTCTTT. It specifies CASSPRSDTEAFF.

This clonotype was recorded at least ten times. The chain carries TRBV18 and TRBJ2-1; TRBD2 agrees at 8 bases. Germline CDR1 reads KGHSH; CDR2 reads LQKENI. V was pared by 0 bases and J by 0 bases, with 4 bases of the junction left unmatched. The length of the CDR3 is 17 residues. This CDR3 reads CASSPPLAGLSYNEQFF. The DNA for the CDR3 is TGTGCCAGCTCACCACCGCTAGCGGGTCTCTCCTACAATGAGCAGTTCTTC.

V gene TRBV27 combines with J gene TRBJ2-7; TRBD1 aligns across 8 bases. The CDR3 consists of 13 residues. Germline CDR1 MNHEY, CDR2 SMNVEV (reference sequence). The J segment lost 4 bases and the V segment lost 8 bases, leaving 7 bases of the junction unmatched. Here the CDR3 DNA reads TGTGCCAGCCGACGACAGGGGCCGTACGAGCAGTACTTC. Protein: CASRRQGPYEQYF.

This clonotype was seen ten or more times. This chain joins TRBV2 and TRBJ2-3; weak D call: TRBD1 (5 bases). V lost 6 bases, J lost 1 base, and 14 bases lay in between. The germline V gene has CDR1 SNHLY and CDR2 FYNNEI. The CDR3 is made up of 15 amino acids. The CDR3 protein is CASRRTGLGTDTQYF. Here the CDR3 DNA reads TGTGCCAGCAGAAGAACAGGTCTCGGCACAGATACGCAGTATTTT.

The rearrangement uses TRBV28 and TRBJ2-1; D call uncertain. This CDR3 region has 14 residues. Germline-derived CDR1 and CDR2 are MDHEN and SYDVKM. V gave up 6 bases and J gave up 0 bases, with 9 bases separating them. CDR3 coding DNA: TGTGCCAGCAGCTACACGAGCTCCTACAATGAGCAGTTCTTC. Translated, it gives CASSYTSSYNEQFF.

The chain uses TRBV12-3 or TRBV12-4 and TRBJ1-1; D unresolved. The CDR3 covers 13 residues. The V and J ends lost 8 bases and 1 base respectively, with 11 bases between them. CDR3 loop: CASGIGPNTEAFF. The CDR3, as DNA: TGTGCCAGCGGGATAGGGCCGAACACTGAAGCTTTCTTT.

This clonotype was seen a few times. V gene TRBV7-2 combines with J gene TRBJ2-7; 9 nucleotides line up with TRBD2. The V segment lost 3 bases and the J segment 6 bases; nucleotides outside the gene matches: 6. The germline gives CDR1 SGHTA, CDR2 FQGNSA. This CDR3 is 14 amino acids long. Written as DNA, the CDR3 is TGTGCCAGCAGCTTCTCCGGGACTAGCTTCGAGCAGTACTTC. The encoded protein is CASSFSGTSFEQYF.

The rearrangement joins TRBV19 to TRBJ2-3; possible D gene TRBD1, 5 bases. The length of the CDR3 is 16 residues. V lost 6 bases to trimming and J lost 0 bases, with 16 bases between them. In germline, CDR1 is LNHDA, CDR2 SQIVND (reference sequence). The CDR3, as DNA: TGTGCCAGTAGGCGCGACCCGACAGCTAGCACAGATACGCAGTATTTT. Encoded protein: CASRRDPTASTDTQYF.

This clonotype was recorded at least ten times. The chain uses TRBV28 and TRBJ1-4; the D is unclear. This CDR3 region has 11 residues. Trimming took 6 bases from V and 5 from J, leaving 4 bases between them. Germline V gene sequence: CDR1 MDHEN, CDR2 SYDVKM. CDR3 nucleotides: TGTGCCAGCAGAAGAAATGAAAAACTGTTTTTT. Translated: CASRRNEKLFF.

This clonotype was detected ten times or more. V and J are TRBV28 and TRBJ2-5; possible D gene TRBD2, 5 bases. V was trimmed by 5 bases and J by 13 bases, leaving 17 bases between them. Per germline, CDR1 MDHEN and CDR2 SYDVKM. The CDR3 has 12 residues. This CDR3 is CASSPGYELGYF. The CDR3, as DNA: TGTGCCAGCAGTCCGGGATATGAATTAGGGTACTTC.

This clonotype has more than one count but fewer than ten. The genes are TRBV9 and TRBJ1-1; D unclear. Trimming took 0 bases from V and 5 from J, leaving 8 bases between them. The CDR3 totals 13 residues. Germline V CDR1 and CDR2: SGDLS, YYNGEE. CDR3 loop: CASSVGTETEAFF. CDR3 nucleotides: TGTGCCAGCAGCGTAGGAACGGAAACTGAAGCTTTCTTT.

In its sample, this clonotype was seen a few times. Being one base from a much bigger clone, this may be a read error. The V and J genes are TRBV12-3 or TRBV12-4 and TRBJ2-3; a weak D match, TRBD2 (6 bases). V was shortened by 8 bases and J by 2 bases, with 17 bases between the two germline ends. CDR3 length: 15 residues. The CDR3 region has the DNA TGTGCCAGCCTAGCGAATCAGGAGGACACAGATACGCAGTATTTT. Protein sequence: CASLANQEDTDTQYF.

This clonotype was seen only a few times. The V call is TRBV9, the J call TRBJ1-2; maybe TRBD1 (5 bases). The CDR3 has 15 residues. Looked up from germline, CDR1 is SGDLS and CDR2 is YYNGEE. Trimming removed 3 bases from V and 3 bases from J, with 15 bases in between. The CDR3 protein is CASSAPGGIDYGYTF. CDR3 nucleotides: TGTGCCAGCAGCGCCCCGGGGGGGATAGACTATGGCTACACCTTC.

This clonotype has at least ten counts. V gene TRBV28 combines with J gene TRBJ2-7, with 12 bases identical to TRBD2. The germline V gene encodes CDR1 MDHEN and CDR2 SYDVKM. The CDR3 loop spans 16 amino acids. With 1 base clipped from V and 4 bases from J, the junction kept 5 bases outside the gene matches. Here the CDR3 DNA reads TGTGCCAGCAGTTTATCGGGACTAGCGGGCTATTACGAGCAGTACTTC. Translation gives CASSLSGLAGYYEQYF. Full variable domain (remainder filled in from reference TRBV28 and TRBJ2-7): DVKVTQSSRYLVKRTGEKVFLECVQDMDHENMFWYRQDPGLGLRLIYFSYDVKMKEKGDIPEGYSVSREKKERFSLILESASTNQTSMYLCASSLSGLAGYYEQYFGPGTRLTVT.

The chain joins TRBV15 to TRBJ1-1; D is perhaps TRBD1 (5 bases). This CDR3 region has 14 residues. Trimming removed 0 bases at V and 9 bases at J, with 14 bases between. Germline V gives CDR1 LNHNV, CDR2 YYDKDF (reference sequence). The CDR3 region is CATSRERTPNKAFF. Written as DNA, the CDR3 is TGTGCCACCAGCAGAGAGCGGACACCCAATAAAGCTTTCTTT.

This clonotype occurred many times. CDR3 amino acids: CASSPRSGTYEQYF. In DNA, the CDR3 is TGTGCCAGCAGCCCCCGTTCAGGTACCTACGAGCAGTACTTC. The chain couples TRBV7-8 to TRBJ2-7; no clear D gene. The ends were cut back, 5 bases at V and 2 bases at J, with 13 bases in the middle. Germline loops: CDR1 SGHVS, CDR2 FQNEAQ. The CDR3 is 14 amino acids.